The 15 T cell receptor beta chains below were found in one sample sequenced in a study of cytomegalovirus exposure and HLA in healthy donors. Primers included in the PCR were 60 Vbeta and 13 Jbeta primers. Profiled with immunoSEQ multiplex PCR; TCRdb holds only in-frame clones, not every one. Of about 100,000 clones detected, about 83% appear once; the ten largest clones hold roughly 4.9%. The sample consisted of PBMCs. The receptors shown here come from a female donor in good health and CMV-seropositive.

J is TRBJ2-1 and V is TRBV5-4; 8 positions agree with TRBD2. The germline CDR1 and CDR2 sequences are SGHNT and YYREEE (reference sequence). The CDR3 has 16 amino acids. Trimming cost V 5 bases and J 8 bases; bases outside gene matches: 15. Written as DNA, the CDR3 is TGTGCCAGCAGGCCTTTTTCGGGGGGGCCTGGTTATGAGCAGTTCTTC. It translates to CASRPFSGGPGYEQFF.

This sequence joins TRBV27 and TRBJ1-1, with 9 bases aligning to TRBD1. Germline CDR1 MNHEY, CDR2 SMNVEV (reference sequence). The CDR3 loop spans 14 amino acids. V was clipped by 6 bases and J by 5 bases; unmatched bases: 7. CDR3 nucleotides: TGTGCCAGCAGGACGACAGGGGGAAGGACTGAAGCTTTCTTT. It translates to CASRTTGGRTEAFF.

The chain has TRBV5-1 and TRBJ1-1; perhaps TRBD1 as D (6 bases). Looked up from germline, CDR1 is SGHRS and CDR2 is YFSETQ. The V gene lost 0 bases and the J gene lost 3 bases, with 15 bases spanning the gap. This CDR3 is 16 amino acids long. The CDR3 region is CASSLEGGLGYTEAFF. CDR3 nucleotides: TGCGCCAGCAGCTTGGAGGGGGGGCTTGGGTACACTGAAGCTTTCTTT.

The CDR3 loop reads CASSLGDRQPLHF. CDR3 DNA: TGTGCCAGCAGCTTGGGAGACAGACAACCCCTCCACTTT. The V and J genes are TRBV5-4 and TRBJ1-6; maybe TRBD1 (5 bases). CDR1 is SGHNT and CDR2 is YYREEE in the germline V gene (reference sequence). The CDR3 runs to 13 residues. Between the trimmed V and J ends, which lost 0 bases and 12 bases, there was a span of 10 bases.

The rearrangement links TRBV5-4 to TRBJ2-5; D gene ambiguous. The CDR3 loop spans 14 amino acids. Trimming stripped 3 bases from V and 0 bases from J, with 9 bases between. CDR1 and CDR2 (germline): SGHNT, YYREEE (reference sequence). CDR3 in DNA: TGTGCCAGCAGCTCAGTCAAGTACCAAGAGACCCAGTACTTC. Amino acids: CASSSVKYQETQYF.

This clone was seen more than once but under ten times. The rearrangement joins TRBV28 to TRBJ2-1; no definite D call. The CDR3 contains 11 residues. The V end was cut by 3 bases, the J end by 8 bases, with 5 bases between. The germline V gene encodes CDR1 MDHEN and CDR2 SYDVKM. This CDR3 is CASSFFYEQFF. The CDR3 nucleotides are TGTGCCAGCAGTTTTTTCTATGAGCAGTTCTTC.

The chain combines TRBV30 with TRBJ2-7, with 14 bases matching TRBD2. Germline V gene data show CDR1 as GTSNPN and CDR2 as SVGIG (reference sequence). This CDR3 is 13 amino acids long. The V segment lost 4 bases and the J segment 10 bases; nucleotides outside the gene matches: 6. The CDR3 sequence: CAWKGLAGANQYF. CDR3 in DNA: TGTGCCTGGAAGGGACTAGCGGGAGCAAATCAGTACTTC.

The chain uses TRBV11-2 and TRBJ1-6; D gene unclear. The CDR3 has 16 amino acids. CDR1 is SGHAT, CDR2 FQNNGV, per germline. Trimming pared 0 bases from V and 7 bases from J, leaving 13 bases between. In DNA form, the CDR3 reads TGTGCCAGCAGCTTAGATCCTGAGCCGATAAATTCACCCCTCCACTTT. Protein sequence: CASSLDPEPINSPLHF.

Regarding this clone: The junction departs from germline at one end; a sequencing error may be responsible. This chain uses TRBV12-5 with TRBJ2-7; tentatively, D is TRBD2 (5 bases). Germline CDR1 is LGHNT and CDR2 is FRNRAP. CDR3 size: 13 residues. The CDR3 reads CASGLGRGPVRNF. CDR3 DNA: TGTGCTAGTGGTTTGGGGAGAGGGCCAGTGAGAAACTTC.

The J gene is TRBJ2-3, the V gene TRBV5-1, with 8 bases lining up with TRBD1. The CDR3 has 15 amino acids. The V gene end was trimmed by 5 bases and the J gene end by 2 bases; junction bases not matched to a gene: 7. Germline V CDR1 and CDR2: SGHRS, YFSETQ. The CDR3 region has the DNA TGCGCCAGCAGTTCGGGGACAGGATACACAGATACGCAGTATTTT. Its translation: CASSSGTGYTDTQYF.

The chain joins TRBV9 to TRBJ2-1; D perhaps matches TRBD2 (6 bases). CDR3 length: 16 amino acids. Trimming pared 3 bases from V and 6 bases from J, leaving 19 bases between. The germline gives CDR1 SGDLS, CDR2 YYNGEE. The CDR3 reads CASSDWGSGSPNEQFF. The CDR3 DNA sequence: TGTGCCAGCAGCGATTGGGGGTCCGGGAGCCCCAATGAGCAGTTCTTC.

The genes are TRBV19 and TRBJ2-7; 8 bases match TRBD2. The V segment lost 1 base and the J segment 2 bases; nucleotides outside the gene matches: 1. This CDR3 is 14 amino acids long. The germline V gene encodes CDR1 LNHDA and CDR2 SQIVND (reference sequence). The CDR3 loop reads CASSIAGGAYEQYF. DNA of the CDR3: TGTGCCAGTAGTATAGCGGGGGGGGCCTACGAGCAGTACTTC.

This chain joins TRBV4-2 and TRBJ2-1; 12 nucleotides line up with TRBD2. The CDR3 length is 16 residues. V trimming: 4 bases; J trimming: 7 bases; junction bases outside the gene matches: 8. Germline CDR1 is LGHNA and CDR2 is YNFKEQ. CDR3 bases: TGTGCCAGCAGCCCAATTCTAGCGGGAGGGAGAAATGAGCAGTTCTTC. It yields the protein CASSPILAGGRNEQFF.

Here the CDR3 DNA reads TGCGCCAGCAGCCTCGGACAGGGGCGCTACGAGCAGTACTTC. Protein sequence: CASSLGQGRYEQYF. The rearrangement joins TRBV5-1 to TRBJ2-7; 9 nucleotides agree with TRBD1. In germline, CDR1 is SGHRS, CDR2 YFSETQ. Trimming removed 4 bases from V and 3 bases from J; junction bases left unmatched: 5. The length of the CDR3 is 14 residues.

V usage is TRBV19 and J usage is TRBJ1-3; D gene uncertain. The CDR3 loop spans 16 amino acids. Trimming removed 5 bases at V and 2 bases at J, with 16 bases between. In germline, CDR1 is LNHDA, CDR2 SQIVND (reference sequence). CDR3 loop: CASSLRPGNTGNTIYF. CDR3 DNA sequence: TGTGCCAGTAGTTTGCGGCCGGGGAACACTGGAAACACCATATATTTT.